The 5 T cell receptor beta chains reported below all come from one sample, sequenced in a study of T cell responses to AZD1222 COVID-19 vaccine. The assay was immunoSEQ multiplex PCR, and TCRdb's table has in-frame clones only and misses some. Of fewer than 55,000 clones listed, 65% to 85% were seen once; the top ten hold roughly 20%. This specimen consisted of peripheral blood, obtained on day 0 of MenACWY control vaccination. All receptors derive from an adult in good health.

This clone has just one count. This chain links TRBV6-6 with TRBJ1-5; weak D call: TRBD1 (5 bases). Germline V lookup: CDR1 MNHNY, CDR2 SVGAGI (reference sequence). The CDR3 extends over 14 amino acids. The V gene lost 2 bases and the J gene lost 4 bases, with 9 bases spanning the gap. The CDR3 here is CASSYPDINQPQHF. Written as DNA, the CDR3 is TGTGCCAGCAGTTACCCGGACATAAATCAGCCCCAGCATTTT.

The J gene is TRBJ1-2, the V gene TRBV19; 9 nucleotides line up with TRBD1. Per germline, CDR1 LNHDA and CDR2 SQIVND (reference sequence). This CDR3 comprises 13 residues. Trimming removed 9 bases from V and 4 bases from J; junction bases left unmatched: 6. Here the CDR3 reads CASLGDRAYGYTF. CDR3 nucleotide sequence: TGTGCCAGCCTCGGGGACAGGGCCTATGGCTACACCTTC.

V and J are TRBV5-6 and TRBJ1-6, with a tentative D call TRBD1 (6 bases). The CDR3 runs 17 residues. CDR1 SGHDT and CDR2 YYEEEE come from the germline V gene. Trimming removed 0 bases at V and 2 bases at J, with 12 bases between. Here the CDR3 reads CASSLDTGNAYNSPLHF. The CDR3 DNA reads TGTGCCAGCAGCTTGGATACAGGGAATGCCTATAATTCACCCCTCCACTTT.

The table lists this clone with a few counts. This CDR3 is CASSTSGRGAEAFF. CDR3 sequence (DNA): TGTGCCAGTAGTACTTCGGGACGGGGGGCTGAAGCTTTCTTT. The V call is TRBV19, the J call TRBJ1-1; D perhaps matches TRBD1 (5 bases). V was clipped by 4 bases and J by 6 bases, with 15 bases between them. Germline V gene sequence: CDR1 LNHDA, CDR2 SQIVND (reference sequence). The CDR3 totals 14 residues.

V gene TRBV3-1 (or the pseudogene TRBV3-2) combines with J gene TRBJ2-4; 10 nucleotides match TRBD1. J was trimmed by 2 bases and V by 1 base; bases with no gene match: 14. CDR1 and CDR2 (germline): LGHDT, YNNKEL (reference sequence). CDR3 length: 20 residues. CDR3 protein: CASSQAGGIRTGGTKNIQYF. The CDR3 DNA is TGTGCCAGCAGCCAAGCCGGGGGAATTAGGACAGGGGGGACCAAAAACATTCAGTACTTC.